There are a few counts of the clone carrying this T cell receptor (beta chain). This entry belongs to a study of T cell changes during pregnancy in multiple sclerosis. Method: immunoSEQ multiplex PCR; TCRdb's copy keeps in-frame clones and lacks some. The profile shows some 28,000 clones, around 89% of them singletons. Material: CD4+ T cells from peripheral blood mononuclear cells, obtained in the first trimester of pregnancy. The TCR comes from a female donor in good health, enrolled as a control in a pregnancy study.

CDR3 protein: CASSLGRNTEAFF. CDR3 DNA: TGCGCCAGCAGCTTGGGGAGGAACACTGAAGCTTTCTTT. The gene calls are TRBV5-1 and TRBJ1-1, with D hard to call. Per germline, CDR1 SGHRS and CDR2 YFSETQ. Trimming pared 0 bases from V and 1 base from J, leaving 4 bases between. This CDR3 spans 13 amino acids.